The clone carrying this T cell receptor (beta chain) appeared a few times. The V gene's germline CDR1 is LGHNA and CDR2 YSLEER. With 0 bases removed from V and 7 bases from J, the gap between germline ends came to 12 bases. The CDR3 consists of 14 residues. TCR beta CDR3 regions were amplified from RNA transcripts. With the HTBI primer set, the TCR CDR3 went through a first round of RT-PCR. TCRdb reanalysed the multiplex PCR reads using MiXCR and keeps one entry per CDR3 protein. Among about 480,000 distinct CDR3 sequences listed, approximately 25% were seen once. The data stem from a study of T cells in Graves' hyperthyroidism and ophthalmopathy.

This chain connects TRBV4-3 to TRBJ1-1; D uncertain. Sequencing was performed on blood. The origin of this receptor is a woman aged 30 to 39 with Graves' ophthalmopathy. CDR3 region: CASSQEGEAGEAFF. CDR3 sequence (DNA): TGCGCCAGCAGCCAAGAAGGAGAGGCAGGTGAAGCTTTCTTT.